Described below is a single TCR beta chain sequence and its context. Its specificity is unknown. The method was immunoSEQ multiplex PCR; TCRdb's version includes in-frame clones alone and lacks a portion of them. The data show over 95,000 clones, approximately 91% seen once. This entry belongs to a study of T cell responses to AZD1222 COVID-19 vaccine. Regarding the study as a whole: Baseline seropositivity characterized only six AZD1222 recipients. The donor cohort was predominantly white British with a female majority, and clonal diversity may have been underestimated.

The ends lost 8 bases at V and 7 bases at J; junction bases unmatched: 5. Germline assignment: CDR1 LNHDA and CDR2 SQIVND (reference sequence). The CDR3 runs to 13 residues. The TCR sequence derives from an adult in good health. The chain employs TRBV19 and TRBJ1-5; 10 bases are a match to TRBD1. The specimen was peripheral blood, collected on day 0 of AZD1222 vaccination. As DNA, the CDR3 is TGTGCCAGTCAGGGACAGGGGCAACAGCCCCAGCATTTT. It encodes CASQGQGQQPQHF.